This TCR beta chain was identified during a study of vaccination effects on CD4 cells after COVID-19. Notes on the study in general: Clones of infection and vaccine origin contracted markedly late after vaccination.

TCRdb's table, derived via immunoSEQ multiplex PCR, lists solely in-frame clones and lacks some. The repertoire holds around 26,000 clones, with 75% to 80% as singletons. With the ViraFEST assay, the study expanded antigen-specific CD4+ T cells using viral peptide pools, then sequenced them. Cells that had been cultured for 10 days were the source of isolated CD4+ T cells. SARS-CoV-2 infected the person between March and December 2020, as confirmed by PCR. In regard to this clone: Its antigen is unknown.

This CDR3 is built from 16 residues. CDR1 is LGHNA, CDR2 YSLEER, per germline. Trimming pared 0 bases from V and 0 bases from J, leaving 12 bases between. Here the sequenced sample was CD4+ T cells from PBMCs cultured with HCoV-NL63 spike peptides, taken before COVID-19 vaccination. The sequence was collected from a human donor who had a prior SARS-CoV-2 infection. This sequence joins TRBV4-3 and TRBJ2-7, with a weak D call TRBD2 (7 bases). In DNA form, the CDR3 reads TGCGCCAGCAGCCAAGATGTCGGGGGGCTCTCCTACGAGCAGTACTTC. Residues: CASSQDVGGLSYEQYF.